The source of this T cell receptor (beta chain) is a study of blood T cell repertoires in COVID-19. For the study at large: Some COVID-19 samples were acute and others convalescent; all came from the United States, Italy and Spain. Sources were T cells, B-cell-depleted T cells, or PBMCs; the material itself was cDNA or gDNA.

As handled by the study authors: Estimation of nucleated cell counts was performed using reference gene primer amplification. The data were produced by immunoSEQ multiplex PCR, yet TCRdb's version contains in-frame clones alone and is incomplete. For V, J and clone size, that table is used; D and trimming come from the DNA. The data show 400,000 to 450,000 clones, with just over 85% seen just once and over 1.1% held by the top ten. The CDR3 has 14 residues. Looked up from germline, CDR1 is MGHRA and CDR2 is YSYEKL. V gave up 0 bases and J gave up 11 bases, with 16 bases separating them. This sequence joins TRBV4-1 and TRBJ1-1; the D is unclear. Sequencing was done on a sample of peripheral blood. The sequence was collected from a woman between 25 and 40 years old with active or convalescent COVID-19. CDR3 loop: CASSQDVGILEAFF. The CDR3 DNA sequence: TGCGCCAGCAGCCAAGATGTCGGCATACTGGAGGCTTTCTTT.